This entry lists 28 T cell receptor beta chains sequenced from one sample in a study of glioma-infiltrating T cells. Amplification of TCR alpha and beta CDR3 regions from RNA used iRepertoire nested multiplex PCR. TCRdb ran MiXCR on the multiplex PCR reads and lists one entry per CDR3 protein. This table holds fewer than 200,000 distinct CDR3 sequences, around 40% found once. Sequenced input: glioma tissue, nonneoplastic brain tissue, or PBMCs (not recorded which). These receptors all stem from a human donor with low-grade glioma or glioblastoma, undergoing nonglioma brain surgery, or in good health (not recorded which).

For this clonotype: This could be a read error, since a much larger clone is one nucleotide away. The rearrangement joins TRBV2 to TRBJ2-3, with D perhaps being TRBD1 or TRBD2 (6 bases each). The CDR3 totals 13 residues. The germline V gene has CDR1 SNHLY and CDR2 FYNNEI. CDR3 sequence reads: CASNIAETGTQYF. CDR3 sequence (DNA): TGTGCCAGCAATATAGCGGAGACAGGTACGCAGTATTTT.

For this clonotype: A single base separates this from a much larger clone, so it may be a read error. The CDR3 carries no conserved terminal phenylalanine or tryptophan, so it likely arises from a read error. J is TRBJ1-2 and V is TRBV2, with D hard to call. The V gene lost 1 base and the J gene lost 5 bases, with 5 bases spanning the gap. In germline, CDR1 is SNHLY, CDR2 FYNNEI. This CDR3 region has 12 residues. This chain's CDR3 is CASSEVRYGYTL. The CDR3 coding sequence is TGTGCCAGCAGTGAAGTGAGGTATGGCTACACCTTA.

This clonotype came up many times. The chain combines TRBV25-1 with TRBJ2-1; D gene unclear. The V end was cut by 1 base, the J end by 6 bases, with 7 bases between. CDR1 is MGHDK, CDR2 SYGVNS, per germline. This CDR3 contains 13 residues. The CDR3 spells CASSESLANEQFF. CDR3 in DNA: TGTGCCAGCAGTGAATCTCTCGCCAATGAGCAGTTCTTC.

V is TRBV9 and J is TRBJ2-7; D is unclear. Germline values: CDR1 SGDLS, CDR2 YYNGEE. Deletions cut 2 bases from V and 0 bases from J, with 9 bases between. The CDR3 length is 14 residues. The CDR3 DNA follows: TGTGCCAGCAGCGTTGGACCGCCCTCCTACGAGCAGTACTTC. Protein: CASSVGPPSYEQYF.

Concerning this clonotype itself: Its ends do not fully match the called genes, so a read error is possible. The V gene is TRBV27, the J gene TRBJ2-1; D is perhaps TRBD1 (6 bases). CDR1 is MNHEY and CDR2 is SMNVEV in the germline V gene (reference sequence). This CDR3 comprises 17 residues. The CDR3 region is CASSRRDNTQLYNEKFF. In nucleotides, the CDR3 is TGTGCCAGCAGTCGCCGGGACAACACTCAGCTATACAATGAGAAGTTCTTC.

This clonotype was counted a few times. The chain couples TRBV29-1 to TRBJ1-5; D possibly corresponds to TRBD1 (6 bases). Between the trimmed V and J ends, which lost 4 bases and 7 bases, there was a span of 17 bases. Germline lookup yields CDR1 SQVTM and CDR2 ANQGSEA. This CDR3 spans 14 amino acids. CDR3 DNA: TGCAGCGTTGCCGCTCAGGGGATAGAGCAGCCCCAGCATTTT. Protein: CSVAAQGIEQPQHF.

This clonotype was recorded a few times. The chain is built from TRBV2 and TRBJ2-1; the match to TRBD2 covers 11 bases. J gave up 8 bases and V 6 bases, and 9 bases lay outside the gene matches. This CDR3 contains 15 residues. The germline CDR1 and CDR2 sequences are SNHLY and FYNNEI. Written as DNA, the CDR3 is TGTGCCAGCAGACCCACTAGCGGGAGCGCCGATGAGCAGTTCTTC. Amino acids: CASRPTSGSADEQFF.

The chain joins TRBV12-3 or TRBV12-4 to TRBJ2-7, with D possibly TRBD1 on 6 matching bases. Trimming cost V 8 bases and J 2 bases, with 13 bases left between them. The CDR3 is made up of 13 amino acids. CDR3 amino acids: CASGYRDPYEQYF. CDR3 DNA: TGTGCCAGCGGATACAGGGATCCCTACGAGCAGTACTTC.

The chain joins TRBV6-2 or TRBV6-3 to TRBJ2-1; 8 bases are a match to TRBD2. CDR3 length: 15 amino acids. Looked up from germline, CDR1 is MNHEY and CDR2 is SVGEGT. Unmatched junction bases numbered 9, after V lost 5 bases and J lost 6 bases. The CDR3 here is CASSPPGLAPNEQFF. The CDR3 coding sequence is TGTGCCAGCAGTCCCCCTGGACTAGCCCCCAATGAGCAGTTCTTC.

Details on this clonotype: It may be a read error: a sequence one base away is much more abundant. The chain links TRBV20-1 to TRBJ2-5; D might be TRBD1 or TRBD2, each matching 6 bases. The V gene's germline CDR1 is DFQATT and CDR2 SNEGSKA (reference sequence). CDR3 length: 16 amino acids. The CDR3 DNA follows: TGCATTGCTAGTTCGGGCGGGACACAGTACCAAGAGACCCAGTACTTC. Its translation is CIASSGGTQYQETQYF.

In regard to this clonotype: A much larger clone sits a single nucleotide away, making a read error possible. The chain carries TRBV28 and TRBJ2-7, with TRBD2 identical over 9 bases. Trimming removed 6 bases from V and 2 bases from J; junction bases left unmatched: 11. The V gene's germline CDR1 is MDHEN and CDR2 SYDVKM. The CDR3 has 16 residues. CDR3 DNA: TGTGCCAGCAGCCCCGGGACTAGCAGGAGGACCTACGAGCAGTACTTC. Protein sequence: CASSPGTSRRTYEQYF.

The sample holds many counts of this clonotype. The gene calls are TRBV6-1 and TRBJ1-1; 9 bases are shared with TRBD1. The CDR3 sequence is 14 residues long. Trimming cost V 5 bases and J 5 bases; bases outside gene matches: 6. Germline V CDR1 and CDR2: MNHNS, SASEGT. The CDR3 region is CASSLQGARTEAFF. The CDR3 coding sequence is TGTGCCAGCAGTCTACAGGGGGCGCGTACTGAAGCTTTCTTT.

About this clonotype itself: A much larger clone is a single base away; this may be a read error. The chain employs TRBV6-2 or TRBV6-3 and TRBJ1-5; the D gene is possibly TRBD1 (5 bases). The CDR3 covers 14 residues. CDR1 is MNHEY and CDR2 is SVGEGT in the germline V gene. The CDR3 bases are TGTGCCACCATCGACAGATATAGCTATCAGCCCCAGCATTTT. Encoded protein: CATIDRYSYQPQHF.

On this clonotype itself: This may be a read error, as it is one base from a much larger clone. The chain has TRBV27 and TRBJ2-2; D possibly uses TRBD1 or TRBD2 (6 bases each). Looked up from germline, CDR1 is MNHEY and CDR2 is SMNVEV (reference sequence). This CDR3 region has 16 residues. CDR3 sequence reads: CTSSLSVGGSTGELFF. The CDR3 coding sequence is TGTACCAGCAGTTTATCGGTGGGGGGCTCGACCGGGGAGCTGTTTTTT.

A note on this clonotype: At one boundary the junction diverges from the germline segment, which might be a read error. The chain joins TRBV7-8 to TRBJ2-1, with 8 bases that match TRBD2. The germline CDR1 and CDR2 sequences are SGHVS and FQNEAQ. The CDR3 covers 14 residues. The CDR3 nucleotides read TGTGTCAGCAGCTTTCTAACGGGAGGGGATGAGCAGTTGTTC. Amino acid sequence: CVSSFLTGGDEQLF.

Many counts were recorded for this clonotype. The chain joins TRBV20-1 to TRBJ2-3, with 10 bases that match TRBD2. The CDR3 is 16 amino acids. Trimming at V came to 5 bases and at J to 2 bases, leaving 10 bases not matched to a gene. Germline CDR1 and CDR2: DFQATT and SNEGSKA (reference sequence). The chain's CDR3 is CSAPSLAGAHTDTQYF. The CDR3 region has the DNA TGCAGTGCTCCCTCTCTAGCGGGGGCCCACACAGATACGCAGTATTTT.

This clonotype appeared many times. V usage is TRBV15 and J usage is TRBJ1-2; unclear D gene. Germline CDR1 is LNHNV and CDR2 is YYDKDF (reference sequence). Trimming removed 1 base from V and 6 bases from J, with 15 bases in between. This CDR3 contains 15 residues. This CDR3 is CATSRARSTVNGYTF. The CDR3 region has the DNA TGTGCCACCAGCAGAGCGCGATCGACGGTGAATGGCTACACCTTC.

There are many counts of this clonotype. This chain uses TRBV6-1 with TRBJ2-3, with 7 bases fitting TRBD2. The length of the CDR3 is 15 residues. Germline CDR1 and CDR2: MNHNS and SASEGT. V shed 6 bases and J 4 bases; nucleotides not matched to a gene: 10. The CDR3 reads CASSSRTSGPDTQYF. CDR3 DNA sequence: TGTGCCAGCAGCTCGCGGACTAGTGGGCCAGATACGCAGTATTTT.

This clonotype was recorded many times. This rearrangement joins TRBV6-1 to TRBJ2-2; D may be TRBD1 (6 bases). Germline CDR1 reads MNHNS; CDR2 reads SASEGT. Trimming cost V 7 bases and J 5 bases, with 14 bases left between them. This CDR3 comprises 14 residues. The chain's CDR3 is CASNNRQATGELFF. CDR3 DNA sequence: TGTGCCAGCAATAATCGACAGGCAACCGGGGAGCTGTTTTTT.

This clonotype was found many times. The rearrangement links TRBV20-1 to TRBJ1-1, with a tentative D call TRBD1 (5 bases). Germline CDR1 is DFQATT and CDR2 is SNEGSKA (reference sequence). V lost 5 bases to trimming and J lost 6 bases, with 22 bases between them. This CDR3 has 15 amino acids. The DNA of the CDR3 is TGCAGTGCTGGGGATGAGGGGCGATTTAGCGCTGAAGCTTTCTTT. Translating it yields CSAGDEGRFSAEAFF.

The CDR3 DNA follows: TGTGCCATCAAGGTGGGGGTGGCGGCCCAGCCCCAGCATTTT. It specifies CAIKVGVAAQPQHF. The chain uses TRBV6-6 and TRBJ1-5; TRBD1 might be the D (5 bases). V lost 10 bases and J 7 bases, leaving 20 bases between the germline ends. CDR1 is MNHNY, CDR2 SVGAGI, per germline (reference sequence). CDR3 size: 14 residues.

The chain links TRBV29-1 to TRBJ2-5, with a weak D call TRBD1 (6 bases). This CDR3 has 12 amino acids. Per germline, CDR1 SQVTM and CDR2 ANQGSEA. V lost 6 bases, J lost 5 bases, and 13 bases lay in between. CDR3 sequence: CSVNREVETQYF. DNA for the CDR3: TGCAGCGTGAACAGGGAAGTGGAGACCCAGTACTTC.

Only one count was recorded for this clonotype. As the CDR3 is not closed by the conserved phenylalanine or tryptophan, this likely results from a read error. The chain carries TRBV28 and TRBJ2-3, with D unresolved. Trimming removed 6 bases from V and 5 bases from J, with 15 bases in between. The CDR3 spans 14 residues. Germline V gene lookup returns CDR1 MDHEN and CDR2 SYDVKM. The CDR3, as DNA: TGTGCCAGCAGCATAGGCGGATGGGGAGATACGCAGTATTTA. It encodes CASSIGGWGDTQYL.

In this sample, this clonotype turned up a few times. A read error may explain this, as a much larger clone is one base away. V and J are TRBV20-1 and TRBJ2-1, with 9 bases that match TRBD2. The CDR3 covers 15 residues. Losses at the gene ends were 5 bases for V and 6 bases for J; bases not matched to a gene: 11. The germline V gene encodes CDR1 DFQATT and CDR2 SNEGSKA (reference sequence). CDR3 DNA: TGCAGTGCTCTTAGCGGGAGTAAAGCGGGCAATGAGCAGTTCTTC. Its protein product is CSALSGSKAGNEQFF.

Of note for this clonotype: With a much larger clone just one base away, this may be a read error. The chain combines TRBV10-3 with TRBJ2-7, with D perhaps TRBD1 or TRBD2 (7 bases each). Trimming shortened V by 0 bases and J by 9 bases, and 12 bases separated the two germline ends. CDR3 length: 13 residues. Germline assignment: CDR1 ENHRY and CDR2 SYGVKD. CDR3 DNA: TGTGCCATCAGTGAGTCGGCAGGGGGGGGGCAGTACTTC. Its translation: CAISESAGGGQYF.

This clonotype came up many times. The chain joins TRBV20-1 to TRBJ1-1; D gene unclear. The length of the CDR3 is 11 residues. V lost 1 base and J 5 bases, leaving 5 bases between the germline ends. Germline CDR1 and CDR2: DFQATT and SNEGSKA (reference sequence). This CDR3 reads CSARGKTEAFF. The CDR3 bases are TGCAGTGCTAGAGGGAAGACTGAAGCTTTCTTT.

Note on this clonotype: One base away lies a much larger clone, so this may be a sequencing read error. This rearrangement joins TRBV20-1 to TRBJ2-3, with 8 bases aligning to TRBD2. The germline V gene has CDR1 DFQATT and CDR2 SNEGSKA (reference sequence). J was trimmed by 12 bases and V by 4 bases; bases with no gene match: 24. The CDR3 sequence is 17 residues long. CDR3 nucleotide sequence: TGCAGTGCTATCGCCCGCCTCTCGCCTAGCGGGTTACCCTATCAGTATTTT. Translation: CSAIARLSPSGLPYQYF.

Comment on this clonotype: A single base separates this from a much larger clone, so it may be a read error. The J gene is TRBJ2-7, the V gene TRBV7-2; a weak D match, TRBD1 (5 bases). The germline V gene has CDR1 SGHTA and CDR2 FQGNSA. The V end lost 9 bases, the J end lost 11 bases, and 26 bases lay between the germline ends. The CDR3 is 14 residues long. The CDR3 DNA follows: TGTGCCAGAAGCCCAAAGGCTGGGCAGGGCGCGGAGTACTTC. Translated: CARSPKAGQGAEYF.